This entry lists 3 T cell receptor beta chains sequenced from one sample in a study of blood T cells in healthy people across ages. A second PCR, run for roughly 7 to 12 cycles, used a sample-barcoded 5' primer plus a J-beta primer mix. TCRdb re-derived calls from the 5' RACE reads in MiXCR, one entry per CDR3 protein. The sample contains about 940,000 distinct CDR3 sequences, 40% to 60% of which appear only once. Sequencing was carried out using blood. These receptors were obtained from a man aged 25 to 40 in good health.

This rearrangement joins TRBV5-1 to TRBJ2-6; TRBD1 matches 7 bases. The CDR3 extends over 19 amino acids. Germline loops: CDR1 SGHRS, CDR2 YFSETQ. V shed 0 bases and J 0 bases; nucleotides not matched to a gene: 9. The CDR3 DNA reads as TGCGCCAGCAGCTTGGCTGGGGACAGTGACTTCTCTGGGGCCAACGTCCTGACTTTC. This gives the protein CASSLAGDSDFSGANVLTF.

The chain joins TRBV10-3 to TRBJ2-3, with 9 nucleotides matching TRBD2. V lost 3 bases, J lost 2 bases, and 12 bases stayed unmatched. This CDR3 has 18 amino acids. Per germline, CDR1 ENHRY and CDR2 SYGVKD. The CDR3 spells CAISDFSRLAVNTDTQYF. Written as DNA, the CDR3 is TGTGCCATCAGTGACTTCTCAAGACTAGCGGTGAACACAGATACGCAGTATTTT.

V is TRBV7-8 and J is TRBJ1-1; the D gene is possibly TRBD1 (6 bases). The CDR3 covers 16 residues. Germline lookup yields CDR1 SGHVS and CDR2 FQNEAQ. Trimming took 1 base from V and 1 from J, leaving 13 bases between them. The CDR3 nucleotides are TGTGCCAGCAGCTTAGGTGCGGGGGCGGCGAACACTGAAGCTTTCTTT. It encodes CASSLGAGAANTEAFF.